This entry describes one T cell receptor (beta chain). Data came from immunoSEQ multiplex PCR; TCRdb stores just in-frame clones and leaves some out. The sample contains about 260,000 clones, roughly 86% of which appear only once. The CDR3 covers 12 residues. The V end was cut by 1 base, the J end by 10 bases, with 8 bases between. CDR1 and CDR2 from the germline V gene are LNHNV and YYDKDF (reference sequence). This specimen belongs to a study of blood T cell repertoires in COVID-19. The sequenced sample was peripheral blood. This clonotype was sampled from an older woman with COVID-19, enrolled during active disease. The chain combines TRBV15 with TRBJ2-1, with unresolved D. CDR3 region: CATSRGSSEQFF. In nucleotides, the CDR3 is TGTGCCACCAGCAGAGGCTCAAGCGAGCAGTTCTTC.